Listed below are T cell receptor beta chains from one sample, sequenced in a study of a mutant IDH1 vaccine in newly diagnosed glioma. Clones were read by immunoSEQ multiplex PCR, and TCRdb kept only the in-frame ones, dropping some. The sample carries roughly 120,000 clones, about four fifths recorded once. Antigen specificity for these receptors is unknown. Material: PBMCs, obtained from a glioma patient whose treatment included an IDH1 peptide vaccine. All receptors derive from a man between 40 and 49 years old with glioma. The CDR3 runs from the conserved cysteine through the conserved F or W. Each record gives: CDR3 DNA, CDR3 protein, J gene, D gene, V gene, clone size. D genes are given only for firm matches. Only some rows state a clone size, as once, few, many or a class for expanded clones.

cdr3_nt: TGTGCCAGCAGGTACCGAGCCAGGGGCAATCAGCCCCAGCATTTT; cdr3_aa: CASRYRARGNQPQHF; j_call: TRBJ1-5; d_call: .; v_call: TRBV6-5; clone_size: few
cdr3_nt: TGTGCCAGCAGCTTGGACCACACAGATACGCAGTATTTT; cdr3_aa: CASSLDHTDTQYF; j_call: TRBJ2-3; d_call: .; v_call: TRBV5-6; clone_size: .
cdr3_nt: TGTGCCAGCAGTCCCACTAGCGGGGGACCAGATACGCAGTATTTT; cdr3_aa: CASSPTSGGPDTQYF; j_call: TRBJ2-3; d_call: TRBD2; v_call: TRBV10-3; clone_size: .
cdr3_nt: TGTGCCAGCAGTTTACCGGGGGATGGTACAGATACGCAGTATTTT; cdr3_aa: CASSLPGDGTDTQYF; j_call: TRBJ2-3; d_call: .; v_call: TRBV28; clone_size: .
cdr3_nt: TGTGCCAGCAGTGACGGGACTAGTCCCACAGATACGCAGTATTTT; cdr3_aa: CASSDGTSPTDTQYF; j_call: TRBJ2-3; d_call: TRBD2; v_call: TRBV6-4; clone_size: few
cdr3_nt: TGTGCCAGCAGCCTCACGGCAGGGGTAACTGAAGCTTTCTTT; cdr3_aa: CASSLTAGVTEAFF; j_call: TRBJ1-1; d_call: .; v_call: TRBV14; clone_size: .
cdr3_nt: TGTGCCAGCAGCGTAGACCCTCCGGCGGGAGAGTCAGATACGCAGTATTTT; cdr3_aa: CASSVDPPAGESDTQYF; j_call: TRBJ2-3; d_call: TRBD2; v_call: TRBV9; clone_size: .
cdr3_nt: TGTGCCAGCAAGAAGATCCAGGACTACGAGCAGTACTTC; cdr3_aa: CASKKIQDYEQYF; j_call: TRBJ2-7; d_call: .; v_call: TRBV6-1; clone_size: .
cdr3_nt: TGTGCCAGCAGCCCCCCGGACAGAGAAGCAGATACGCAGTATTTT; cdr3_aa: CASSPPDREADTQYF; j_call: TRBJ2-3; d_call: .; v_call: TRBV7-2; clone_size: .
cdr3_nt: TGTGCCAGCTCACCAGGCCCGAACAGCAATCAGCCCCAGCATTTT; cdr3_aa: CASSPGPNSNQPQHF; j_call: TRBJ1-5; d_call: .; v_call: TRBV18; clone_size: .
cdr3_nt: TGCGCCAGCAGCTTTCGGGTTGAAAGTGAGCAGTTCTTC; cdr3_aa: CASSFRVESEQFF; j_call: TRBJ2-1; d_call: .; v_call: TRBV5-1; clone_size: .
cdr3_nt: TGTGCCAGCAGCCCCCCCAGGGCCGGGGCCAACGTCCTGACTTTC; cdr3_aa: CASSPPRAGANVLTF; j_call: TRBJ2-6; d_call: .; v_call: TRBV5-4; clone_size: .
cdr3_nt: TGTGCCAGCAGTTTAGAGGGCAGGGGGCCCTTCTATGGCTACACCTTC; cdr3_aa: CASSLEGRGPFYGYTF; j_call: TRBJ1-2; d_call: TRBD1; v_call: TRBV27; clone_size: .
cdr3_nt: TGCGCCAGCAGCTCTCAGACAATGAACACTGAAGCTTTCTTT; cdr3_aa: CASSSQTMNTEAFF; j_call: TRBJ1-1; d_call: .; v_call: TRBV5-1; clone_size: .
cdr3_nt: TGTGCCAGCTCTCGGGGGGGCTCCTACAATGAGCAGTTCTTC; cdr3_aa: CASSRGGSYNEQFF; j_call: TRBJ2-1; d_call: TRBD2; v_call: TRBV6-5; clone_size: .
cdr3_nt: TGTGCCAGCAGCCAATCAGGAATTCATGGCTACACCTTC; cdr3_aa: CASSQSGIHGYTF; j_call: TRBJ1-2; d_call: .; v_call: TRBV14; clone_size: medium-sized
cdr3_nt: TGTGCCAGCAGGGGACAGGGGAACACCGGGGAGCTGTTTTTT; cdr3_aa: CASRGQGNTGELFF; j_call: TRBJ2-2; d_call: TRBD1; v_call: TRBV28; clone_size: .
cdr3_nt: TGTGCCAGCAGTGAAGGCCCCCCCAGTAGCGGGTACTACAATGAGCAGTTCTTC; cdr3_aa: CASSEGPPSSGYYNEQFF; j_call: TRBJ2-1; d_call: TRBD2; v_call: TRBV6-1; clone_size: .
cdr3_nt: TGCGCCAGCAGCGCTAGCGGGGGGTCCTTAGATACGCAGTATTTT; cdr3_aa: CASSASGGSLDTQYF; j_call: TRBJ2-3; d_call: TRBD2; v_call: TRBV5-1; clone_size: few
cdr3_nt: TGTGCCTGCACCCCGGGCCCAAGCTCCTACGAGCAGTACTTC; cdr3_aa: CACTPGPSSYEQYF; j_call: TRBJ2-7; d_call: .; v_call: TRBV30; clone_size: .
cdr3_nt: TGTGCCAGCAGCTTGGGACCGGAGCGTGGGAACACTGAAGCTTTCTTT; cdr3_aa: CASSLGPERGNTEAFF; j_call: TRBJ1-1; d_call: .; v_call: TRBV5-6; clone_size: once
cdr3_nt: TGTGCCACCAGCAGAGGTCCGACTAGCGGAACCGGAGGTACAGATACGCAGTATTTT; cdr3_aa: CATSRGPTSGTGGTDTQYF; j_call: TRBJ2-3; d_call: TRBD2; v_call: TRBV15; clone_size: .
cdr3_nt: TGTGCCAGCAGTGAATGGGGGGGCTCAGAGACCCAGTACTTC; cdr3_aa: CASSEWGGSETQYF; j_call: TRBJ2-5; d_call: .; v_call: TRBV25-1; clone_size: .
cdr3_nt: TGTGCCAGCAGCCCTAGGGGCTACGAGCAGTACTTC; cdr3_aa: CASSPRGYEQYF; j_call: TRBJ2-7; d_call: .; v_call: TRBV9; clone_size: .
cdr3_nt: TGTGCCAGCAGCGGATTCGGACAGGGGAACACTGAAGCTTTCTTT; cdr3_aa: CASSGFGQGNTEAFF; j_call: TRBJ1-1; d_call: TRBD1; v_call: TRBV5-6; clone_size: .
cdr3_nt: TGTGCCAGCAGCTCAGACAGGGAGGAGACCCAGTACTTC; cdr3_aa: CASSSDREETQYF; j_call: TRBJ2-5; d_call: TRBD1; v_call: TRBV5-4; clone_size: .
cdr3_nt: TGTGCCAGCTCACTGAGGAACACCGGGGAGCTGTTTTTT; cdr3_aa: CASSLRNTGELFF; j_call: TRBJ2-2; d_call: .; v_call: TRBV18; clone_size: .
cdr3_nt: TGTGCCAGCAGCGAGGGCCTAGACCTGGGTGAAGCTTTCTTT; cdr3_aa: CASSEGLDLGEAFF; j_call: TRBJ1-1; d_call: .; v_call: TRBV9; clone_size: .
cdr3_nt: TGTGCCAGCTCACCACTGGGGACAGGGGGCTCCCTTGGACATGGAAACACCATATATTTT; cdr3_aa: CASSPLGTGGSLGHGNTIYF; j_call: TRBJ1-3; d_call: TRBD1; v_call: TRBV18; clone_size: .
cdr3_nt: TGTGCTAGTGGTTTCTGGGGCGTAGACAATCAGCCCCAGCATTTT; cdr3_aa: CASGFWGVDNQPQHF; j_call: TRBJ1-5; d_call: .; v_call: TRBV12-5; clone_size: .
cdr3_nt: TGTGCCAGCAGCGCCTTGTCAGGGGCAGGGCAGCCCCAGCATTTT; cdr3_aa: CASSALSGAGQPQHF; j_call: TRBJ1-5; d_call: .; v_call: TRBV9; clone_size: .
cdr3_nt: TGTGCCAGCAGCTCCGGGACAGGGGGCGAACCTCGCACAGATACGCAGTATTTT; cdr3_aa: CASSSGTGGEPRTDTQYF; j_call: TRBJ2-3; d_call: TRBD1; v_call: TRBV5-8; clone_size: .
cdr3_nt: TGCGCCAGCAGCCAAGATTCGGGGGCGAACTATGGCTACACCTTC; cdr3_aa: CASSQDSGANYGYTF; j_call: TRBJ1-2; d_call: .; v_call: TRBV4-3; clone_size: .
cdr3_nt: TGTGCCAGCAGCCAAAATAGCGGGGGGCAAGAGACCCAGTACTTC; cdr3_aa: CASSQNSGGQETQYF; j_call: TRBJ2-5; d_call: TRBD2; v_call: TRBV7-2; clone_size: .
cdr3_nt: TGTGCCAGCAGCCAAGATCAGAGGGGAGTGGATGGCTACACCTTC; cdr3_aa: CASSQDQRGVDGYTF; j_call: TRBJ1-2; d_call: .; v_call: TRBV4-2; clone_size: .
cdr3_nt: TGTGCCAGCAGCCCCCTGGTGGGGTACACCTCCTACGAGCAGTACTTC; cdr3_aa: CASSPLVGYTSYEQYF; j_call: TRBJ2-7; d_call: .; v_call: TRBV28; clone_size: once
cdr3_nt: TGTGCCAGCAGCTTCACAGTCGGGGAGCTGTTTTTT; cdr3_aa: CASSFTVGELFF; j_call: TRBJ2-2; d_call: .; v_call: TRBV11-2; clone_size: once
cdr3_nt: TGCGCCAGCACCTTAAGTGGACAGGTCTCGAACACTGAAGCTTTCTTT; cdr3_aa: CASTLSGQVSNTEAFF; j_call: TRBJ1-1; d_call: TRBD1; v_call: TRBV5-1; clone_size: .
cdr3_nt: TGTGCCAGCACCCGCCCTGACTTGAACACTGAAGCTTTCTTT; cdr3_aa: CASTRPDLNTEAFF; j_call: TRBJ1-1; d_call: .; v_call: TRBV5-6; clone_size: .
cdr3_nt: TGTGCCAGCAGTTTGGGCACCTACAATGAGCAGTTCTTC; cdr3_aa: CASSLGTYNEQFF; j_call: TRBJ2-1; d_call: .; v_call: TRBV28; clone_size: .